The sequence of this TCR beta chain was determined in a study of blood T cell repertoires in COVID-19. The method was immunoSEQ multiplex PCR; TCRdb's version includes in-frame clones alone and lacks a portion of them. The sample holds 150,000 to 200,000 clones; approximately 80% are singletons and the top ten take 10% to 15%. The CDR3 length is 15 residues. The source of this sequence is a woman aged 60 to 75 who had recovered from COVID-19. The rearrangement uses TRBV21-1 and TRBJ1-5; TRBD1, the table's D call, lacks a check against the DNA. TRBV21-1 is assigned pseudogene status. The specimen sequenced was PBMCs or T cells enriched from blood (not recorded which). The CDR3 reads CARRQGGYRNQPQHF. Here the CDR3 DNA reads TGTGCCAGGCGACAGGGGGGTTATCGCAATCAGCCCCAGCATTTT.